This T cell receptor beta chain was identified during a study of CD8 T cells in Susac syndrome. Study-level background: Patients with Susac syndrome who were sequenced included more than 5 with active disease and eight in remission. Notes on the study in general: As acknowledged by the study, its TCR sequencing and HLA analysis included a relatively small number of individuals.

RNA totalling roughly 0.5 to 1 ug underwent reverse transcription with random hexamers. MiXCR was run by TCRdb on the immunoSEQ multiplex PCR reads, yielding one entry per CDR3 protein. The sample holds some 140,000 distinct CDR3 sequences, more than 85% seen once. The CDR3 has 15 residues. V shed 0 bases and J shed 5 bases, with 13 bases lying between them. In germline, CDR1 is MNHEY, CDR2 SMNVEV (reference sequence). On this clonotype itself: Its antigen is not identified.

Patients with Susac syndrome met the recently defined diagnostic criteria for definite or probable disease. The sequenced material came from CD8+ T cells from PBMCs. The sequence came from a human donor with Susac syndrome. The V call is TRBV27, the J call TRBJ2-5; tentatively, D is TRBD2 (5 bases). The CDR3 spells CASSLSGLGGETQYF. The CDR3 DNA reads TGTGCCAGCAGTTTATCCGGTTTAGGCGGGGAGACCCAGTACTTC.